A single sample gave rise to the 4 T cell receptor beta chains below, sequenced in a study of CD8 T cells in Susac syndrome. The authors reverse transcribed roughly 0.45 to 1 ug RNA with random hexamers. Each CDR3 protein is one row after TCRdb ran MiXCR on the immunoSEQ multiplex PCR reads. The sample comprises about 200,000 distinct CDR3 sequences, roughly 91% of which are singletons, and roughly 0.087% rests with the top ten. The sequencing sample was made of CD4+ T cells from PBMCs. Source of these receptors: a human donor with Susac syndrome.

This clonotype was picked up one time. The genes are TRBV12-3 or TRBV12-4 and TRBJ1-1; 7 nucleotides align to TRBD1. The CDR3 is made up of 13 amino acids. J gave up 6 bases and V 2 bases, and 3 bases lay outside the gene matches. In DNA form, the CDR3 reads TGTGCCAGCAGTTTAAGACAGGGAGCTGAAGCTTTCTTT. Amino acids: CASSLRQGAEAFF.

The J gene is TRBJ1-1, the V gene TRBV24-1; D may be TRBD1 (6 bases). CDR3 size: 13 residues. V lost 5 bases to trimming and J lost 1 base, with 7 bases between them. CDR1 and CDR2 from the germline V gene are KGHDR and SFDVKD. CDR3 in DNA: TGTGCCACCAGTGTGACAGGGAACACTGAAGCTTTCTTT. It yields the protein CATSVTGNTEAFF.

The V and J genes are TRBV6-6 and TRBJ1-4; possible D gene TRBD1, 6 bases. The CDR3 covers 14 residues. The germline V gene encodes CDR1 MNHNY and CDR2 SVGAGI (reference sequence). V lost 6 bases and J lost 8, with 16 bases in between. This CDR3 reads CASSQQGVEEKLFF. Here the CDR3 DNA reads TGTGCCAGCAGCCAACAGGGAGTCGAGGAAAAACTGTTTTTT.

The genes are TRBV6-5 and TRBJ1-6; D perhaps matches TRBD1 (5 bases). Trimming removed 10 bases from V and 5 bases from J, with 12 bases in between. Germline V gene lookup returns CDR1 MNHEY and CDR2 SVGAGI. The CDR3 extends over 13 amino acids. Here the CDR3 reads CATGGYNNSPLHF. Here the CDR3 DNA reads TGTGCCACCGGGGGGTACAATAATTCACCCCTCCACTTT.